The clone carrying this TCR beta chain was seen just once. Antigen: not known. J lost 5 bases, V lost 3 bases, and 8 bases had no gene match. The CDR3 contains 14 residues. The germline V gene encodes CDR1 SGDLS and CDR2 YYNGEE. This sample stems from a study of cytomegalovirus exposure and HLA in healthy donors. Study details: Tens of millions of unique TCRs, all from HLA-typed donors, were included in an early release of the data. Findings and caveats of the study: Sequencing artifact likely explains a cluster of highly shared sequence variants. By HLA locus, TCR association rates varied in a later analysis, with DRB1 showing the most and HLA-C the fewest.

Researchers ran the PCR with 60 Vbeta and 13 Jbeta primers. The data were produced by immunoSEQ multiplex PCR, yet TCRdb's version contains in-frame clones alone and is incomplete. There are nearly 300,000 clones in the sample; around 86% occur only once, and roughly 4% lies in the top ten. This sequence joins TRBV9 and TRBJ2-7; 7 nucleotides match TRBD2. The sample taken for sequencing was PBMCs. The receptor comes from a middle-aged man in good health and CMV-seropositive. CDR3 amino acids: CASSEAGLGDEQYF. CDR3 sequence (DNA): TGTGCCAGCAGCGAAGCGGGACTCGGCGACGAGCAGTACTTC.